The TCR beta chain under discussion was sequenced for a study of blood T cell repertoires in COVID-19. Turning to the study itself: There were acute and convalescent COVID-19 samples, and they came from the United States, Italy and Spain. PBMCs, B-cell-depleted T cells, or T cells provided the cDNA or gDNA that made up the material.

Original methodology: Reference gene primer amplification yielded estimated nucleated cell counts. Method: immunoSEQ multiplex PCR; TCRdb's copy keeps in-frame clones and lacks some. That table furnishes V, J and clone size, whereas the DNA furnished D and trimming. The table lists more than 35,000 clones, about 82% of them singletons. Trimming took off 5 bases at V and 3 bases at J, with 11 bases between the two ends. Germline CDR1 is SGHRS and CDR2 is YFSETQ. The CDR3 length is 14 residues. This sequence originates from a human donor in a cohort sampled during active COVID-19. This rearrangement joins TRBV5-1 to TRBJ2-2; weak D call: TRBD1 (6 bases). Sample: peripheral blood. The chain's CDR3 is CASSLTGHTGELFF. The CDR3 region has the DNA TGCGCCAGCAGTTTAACAGGGCACACCGGGGAGCTGTTTTTT.